This TCR beta chain was sequenced in a study of cytomegalovirus exposure and HLA in healthy donors. Study-wide background: Among the approximately 410 genotyped donors, about 81% were placed in the Caucasian-associated ancestry cluster. Broader study findings: By a later analysis, the bulk of CMV-associated TCR beta chains appeared HLA-restricted.

V was trimmed by 0 bases and J by 5 bases, leaving 8 bases between them. The CDR3 has 15 amino acids. The germline V gene encodes CDR1 MNHEY and CDR2 SMNVEV (reference sequence). Healthy bone marrow donors made up the cohort. The CMV serostatus of this donor went unrecorded. Researchers ran the PCR with 60 Vbeta and 13 Jbeta primers. Profiled with immunoSEQ multiplex PCR; TCRdb holds only in-frame clones, not every one. The table has about 160,000 clones, 80% to 85% seen once. Worth noting for this clone: Its antigen is not known.

The TCR originated in a human donor in good health. The sample comprised PBMCs. The V and J genes are TRBV27 and TRBJ1-6; no firm D call. The chain's CDR3 is CASSLSGQNNSPLHF. CDR3 DNA sequence: TGTGCCAGCAGTTTATCTGGGCAAAATAATTCACCCCTCCACTTT.